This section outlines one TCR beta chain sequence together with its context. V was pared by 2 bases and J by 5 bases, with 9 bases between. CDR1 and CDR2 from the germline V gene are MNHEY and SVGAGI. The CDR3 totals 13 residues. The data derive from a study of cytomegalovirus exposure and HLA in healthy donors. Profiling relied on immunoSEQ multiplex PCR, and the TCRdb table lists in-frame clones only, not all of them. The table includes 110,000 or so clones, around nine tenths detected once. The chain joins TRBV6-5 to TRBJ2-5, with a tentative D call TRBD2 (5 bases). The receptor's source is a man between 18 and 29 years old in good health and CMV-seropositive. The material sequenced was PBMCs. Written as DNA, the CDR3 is TGTGCCAGCAGTTACGTCTGGAGGGAGACCCAGTACTTC. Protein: CASSYVWRETQYF.